This T cell receptor (beta chain) was captured by sequencing in a study of beta chain features in type 1 diabetes. Since all of the isolated RNA was reverse transcribed, expressed TCRB transcripts were what got sequenced. Around 3.9 million reads on average were seen across naive, central memory and regulatory T cell samples. The assay was immunoSEQ multiplex PCR, and TCRdb's table has in-frame clones only and misses some. Of 140,000 or so clones in the sample, approximately 13% are singletons; the top ten hold 1.3%. As for this clone: No antigen is known for it.

Study-level results: Whatever favoring of shorter templates PCR might show would apply equally to patients and controls. Patients with Type 1 diabetes showed moderately but significantly shorter TCRB CDR3s in all four CD4+ subsets. The naive, central memory and Treg TCRB repertoires showed an apparent similarity that was greater among patients than among healthy donors.

It was via CD45RO/CCR7/CD25/CD127/CD95/CD27 that CD4+ naive, central memory, regulatory and stem cell-like memory cells were sorted. CDR3 length equals 14 residues. Trimming took 1 base from V and 3 from J; bases not matched to a gene: 1. The germline gives CDR1 ENHRY, CDR2 SYGVKD. This chain links TRBV10-3 with TRBJ2-7, with TRBD1 matching over 9 bases. This receptor was identified in a man younger than 35 with type 1 diabetes. The specimen sequenced was central memory CD4+ T cells from blood. The CDR3 region has the DNA TGTGCCATCAGTGAGTTGACAGGGGGCTACGAGCAGTACTTC. Translating gives CAISELTGGYEQYF.